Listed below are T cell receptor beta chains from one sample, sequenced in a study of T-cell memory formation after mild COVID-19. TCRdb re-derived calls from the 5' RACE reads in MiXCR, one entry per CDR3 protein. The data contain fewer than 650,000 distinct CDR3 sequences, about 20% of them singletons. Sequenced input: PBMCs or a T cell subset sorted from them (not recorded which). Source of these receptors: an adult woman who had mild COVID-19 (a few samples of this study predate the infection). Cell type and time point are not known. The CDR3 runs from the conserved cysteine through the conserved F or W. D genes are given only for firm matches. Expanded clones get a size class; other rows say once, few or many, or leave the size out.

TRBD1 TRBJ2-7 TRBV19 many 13 TGTGCCAGTAGCTTCAGGGGGCCCTACGAGCAGTACTTC CASSFRGPYEQYF
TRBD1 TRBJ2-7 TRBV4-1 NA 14 TGCGCCAGCAGCCAAGTACAGGGGATATACGAGCAGTACTTC CASSQVQGIYEQYF
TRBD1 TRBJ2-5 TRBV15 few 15 TGTGCCACCAGCTTAAGACCAGGGGGCCAGGAGACCCAGTACTTC CATSLRPGGQETQYF
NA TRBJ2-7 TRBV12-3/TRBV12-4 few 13 TGTGCCAGCAGTTTTTCCCCTCCGCACGAGCAGTACTTC CASSFSPPHEQYF
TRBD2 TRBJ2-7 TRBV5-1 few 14 TGCGCCAGCAGCGATAGCGGGGGATACTACGAGCAGTACTTC CASSDSGGYYEQYF
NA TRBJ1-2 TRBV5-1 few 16 TGCGCCAGCAGCTTGGAGCCGGGGGTCCTTCTACAGGGCTACACCTTC CASSLEPGVLLQGYTF
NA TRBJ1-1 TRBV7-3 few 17 TGTGCCAGCAGTAAACAGGGAACCCTTCGAGGGAACACTGAAGCTTTCTTT CASSKQGTLRGNTEAFF
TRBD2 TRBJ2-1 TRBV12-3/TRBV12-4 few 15 TGTGCCAGCAGTTTAAGGGAGGGCCCCTACAATGAGCAGTTCTTC CASSLREGPYNEQFF
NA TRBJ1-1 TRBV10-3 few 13 TGTGCCATCAGTGAGTCTATTCGGGCGCGAGCTTTCTTT CAISESIRARAFF
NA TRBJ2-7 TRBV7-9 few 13 TGTGCCAGCAGCGGTGGGACACCCTACGAGCAGTACTTC CASSGGTPYEQYF
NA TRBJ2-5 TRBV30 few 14 TGTGCCTGGAAGGTACAAGGGGGACAAGAGACCCAGTACTTC CAWKVQGGQETQYF
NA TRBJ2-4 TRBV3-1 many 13 TGTGCCAGCAGCCCGGGACTGGGAAACATTCAGTACTTC CASSPGLGNIQYF
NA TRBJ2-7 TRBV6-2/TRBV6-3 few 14 TGTGCCAGCAGTATGGTGGGCCCCTCCTACGAGCAGTACTTC CASSMVGPSYEQYF
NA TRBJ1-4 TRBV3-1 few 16 TGTGCCAGCAGCCCCCCTAGGCGCGGAGGCGATGAAAAACTGTTTTTT CASSPPRRGGDEKLFF
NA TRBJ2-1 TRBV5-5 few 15 TGTGCCAGCAGCTTCTGGGAGGGGGACGGGAATGAGCAGTTCTTC CASSFWEGDGNEQFF
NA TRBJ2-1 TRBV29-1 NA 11 TGCAGCGTTGAATCAGGAGGAGAGCAGTTCTTC CSVESGGEQFF
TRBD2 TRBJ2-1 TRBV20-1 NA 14 TGCAGTGCTCCCGACGGACTAGCTCGCGATGAGCAGTTCTTC CSAPDGLARDEQFF
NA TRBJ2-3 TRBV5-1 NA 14 TGCGCCAGCAGCCTTGGGGCCGTCCGAGATACGCAGTATTTT CASSLGAVRDTQYF
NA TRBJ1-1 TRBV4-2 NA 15 TGTGCCAGCAGCCCTCAGGGGCTACAGGACACTGAAGCTTTCTTT CASSPQGLQDTEAFF
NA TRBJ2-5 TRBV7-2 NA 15 TGTGCCAGCAGCTTAGTACGGGGGATCCAAGAGACCCAGTACTTC CASSLVRGIQETQYF
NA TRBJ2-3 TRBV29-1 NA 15 TGCAGCGTTGAAGTAAGGGGGTACCGCCCAGATACGCAGTATTTT CSVEVRGYRPDTQYF
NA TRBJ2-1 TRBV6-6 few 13 TGTGCCAGCAGTTACCGCTCTAAAAATGAGCAGTTCTTC CASSYRSKNEQFF
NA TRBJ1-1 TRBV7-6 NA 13 TGTGCCAGCAGCTTAGGGGAGCGGGAGCAAGCTTTCTTT CASSLGEREQAFF
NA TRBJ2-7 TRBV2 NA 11 TGTGCCAGCGGACAGTACTACGAGCAGTACTTC CASGQYYEQYF
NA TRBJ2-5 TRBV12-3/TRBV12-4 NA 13 TGTGCCAGCAGTTTACAGGCCTCGGAGACCCAGTACTTC CASSLQASETQYF
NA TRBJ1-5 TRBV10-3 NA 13 TGTGCCATCAGTGTGGATGGGAATCAGCCCCAGCATTTT CAISVDGNQPQHF